This TCR beta chain was captured in a study of blood T cell repertoires in COVID-19. A remark on this clone: One end of the junction fails to match germline, which may point to a read error.

The CDR3 contains 20 residues. Germline values: CDR1 SSHAT, CDR2 FNYEAQ (reference sequence). The method was immunoSEQ multiplex PCR; TCRdb's version includes in-frame clones alone and lacks a portion of them. The sample records roughly 150,000 clones, 80% to 90% being singletons. The sequenced material came from peripheral blood. The V and J genes are TRBV7-7 and TRBJ2-1, with D possibly matching TRBD2 (7 bases). The origin of this receptor is a woman at least 80 years old with acute or convalescent COVID-19. The CDR3 reads CASSPPLFGRGPRHYNEQFF. The DNA of the CDR3 is TGTGCTAGCAGCCCCCCTCTCTTCGGGCGGGGGCCACGGCATTACAATGAGCAGTTCTTC.